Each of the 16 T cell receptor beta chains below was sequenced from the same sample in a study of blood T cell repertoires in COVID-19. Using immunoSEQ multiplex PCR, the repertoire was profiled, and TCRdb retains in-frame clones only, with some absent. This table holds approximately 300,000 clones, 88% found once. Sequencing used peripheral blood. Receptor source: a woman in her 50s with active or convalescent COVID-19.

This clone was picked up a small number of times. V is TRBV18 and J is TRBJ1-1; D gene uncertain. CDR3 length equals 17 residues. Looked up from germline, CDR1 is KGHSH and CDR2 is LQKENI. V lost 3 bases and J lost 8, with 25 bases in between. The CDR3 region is CASSPNPKGGGNVEAFF. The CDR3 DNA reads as TGTGCCAGCTCACCGAACCCTAAGGGAGGAGGGAATGTGGAAGCTTTCTTT. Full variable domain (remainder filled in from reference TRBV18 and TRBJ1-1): NAGVMQNPRHLVRRRGQEARLRCSPMKGHSHVYWYRQLPEEGLKFMVYLQKENIIDESGMPKERFSAEFPKEGPSILRIQQVVRGDSAAYFCASSPNPKGGGNVEAFFGQGTRLTVV.

DNA of the CDR3: TGTGCCAGCAGCGTAGGACAGGGTTGGGTCCTTCACACTGAAGCTTTCTTT. Its translation is CASSVGQGWVLHTEAFF. The rearrangement links TRBV9 to TRBJ1-1, with TRBD1 matching 7 bases. The germline V gene has CDR1 SGDLS and CDR2 YYNGEE. This CDR3 region has 17 residues. With 0 bases clipped from V and 3 bases from J, the junction kept 11 bases outside the gene matches.

CDR3 loop: CASSLRTSGFSSGANVLTF. CDR3 DNA sequence: TGCGCCAGCAGCCTTCGGACTAGCGGCTTTAGCTCTGGGGCCAACGTCCTGACTTTC. The chain joins TRBV5-1 to TRBJ2-6, with TRBD2 matching 10 bases. This CDR3 is 19 amino acids long. Germline loops: CDR1 SGHRS, CDR2 YFSETQ. J gave up 0 bases and V 4 bases, and 10 bases lay outside the gene matches.

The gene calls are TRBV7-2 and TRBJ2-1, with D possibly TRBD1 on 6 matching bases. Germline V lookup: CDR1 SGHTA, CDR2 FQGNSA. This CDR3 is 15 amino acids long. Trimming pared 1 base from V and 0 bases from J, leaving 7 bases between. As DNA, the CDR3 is TGTGCCAGCAGCTTAGGAGGGGGCTCCTACAATGAGCAGTTCTTC. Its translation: CASSLGGGSYNEQFF.

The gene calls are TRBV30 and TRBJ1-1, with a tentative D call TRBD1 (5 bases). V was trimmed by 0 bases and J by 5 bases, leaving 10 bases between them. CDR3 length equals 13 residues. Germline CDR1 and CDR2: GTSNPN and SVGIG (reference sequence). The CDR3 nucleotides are TGTGCCTGGAGTGTAGCAGGGTTTACTGAAGCTTTCTTT. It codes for CAWSVAGFTEAFF.

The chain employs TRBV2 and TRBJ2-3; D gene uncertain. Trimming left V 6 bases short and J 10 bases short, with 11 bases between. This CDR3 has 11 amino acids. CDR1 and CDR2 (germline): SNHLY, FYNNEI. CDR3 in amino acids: CASSERRAQYF. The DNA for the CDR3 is TGTGCCAGCAGCGAACGTCGGGCGCAGTATTTT.

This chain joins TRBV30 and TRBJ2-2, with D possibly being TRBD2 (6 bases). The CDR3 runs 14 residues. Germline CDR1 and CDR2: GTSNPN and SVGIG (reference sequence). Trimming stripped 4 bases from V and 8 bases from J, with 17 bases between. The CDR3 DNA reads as TGTGCCTGGAAAACCGGGACTCTCGAGGGGGAGCTGTTTTTT. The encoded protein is CAWKTGTLEGELFF. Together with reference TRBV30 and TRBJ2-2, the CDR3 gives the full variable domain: SQTIHQWPATLVQPVGSPLSLECTVEGTSNPNLYWYRQAAGRGLQLLFYSVGIGQISSEVPQNLSASRPQDRQFILSSKKLLLSDSGFYLCAWKTGTLEGELFFGEGSRLTVL.

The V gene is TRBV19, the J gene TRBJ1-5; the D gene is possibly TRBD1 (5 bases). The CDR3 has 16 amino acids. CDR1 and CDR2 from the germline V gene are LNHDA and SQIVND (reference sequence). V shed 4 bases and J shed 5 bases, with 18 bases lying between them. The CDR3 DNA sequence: TGTGCCAGTAGTAGTCCCTGGGTTGGGGCAGATCAGCCCCAGCATTTT. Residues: CASSSPWVGADQPQHF.

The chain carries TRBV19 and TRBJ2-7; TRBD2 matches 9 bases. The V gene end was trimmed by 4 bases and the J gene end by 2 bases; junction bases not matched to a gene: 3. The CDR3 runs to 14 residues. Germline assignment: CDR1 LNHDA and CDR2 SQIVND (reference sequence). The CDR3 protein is CASSRGTSPYEQYF. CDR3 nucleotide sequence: TGTGCCAGTAGTAGGGGGACTAGCCCCTACGAGCAGTACTTC.

CDR3: CASSDISGDQETQYF. In DNA, the CDR3 is TGTGCCAGCAGTGACATTAGCGGAGATCAAGAGACCCAGTACTTC. The rearrangement links TRBV6-4 to TRBJ2-5; maybe TRBD2 (6 bases). Germline CDR1 MRHNA, CDR2 SNTAGT. V shed 2 bases and J shed 2 bases, with 12 bases lying between them. There are 15 residues in the CDR3.

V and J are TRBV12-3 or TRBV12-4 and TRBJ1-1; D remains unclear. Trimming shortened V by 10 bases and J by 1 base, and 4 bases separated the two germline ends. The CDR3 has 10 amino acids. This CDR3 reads CATSNTEAFF. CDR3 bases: TGTGCCACCTCGAACACTGAAGCTTTCTTT.

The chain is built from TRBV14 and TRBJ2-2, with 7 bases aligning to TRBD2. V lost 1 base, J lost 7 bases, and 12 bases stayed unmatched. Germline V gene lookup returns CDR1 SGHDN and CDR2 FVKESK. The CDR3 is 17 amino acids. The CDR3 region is CASSQAFGGITVGELFF. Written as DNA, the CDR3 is TGTGCCAGCAGCCAAGCTTTCGGGGGGATCACGGTCGGGGAGCTGTTTTTT.

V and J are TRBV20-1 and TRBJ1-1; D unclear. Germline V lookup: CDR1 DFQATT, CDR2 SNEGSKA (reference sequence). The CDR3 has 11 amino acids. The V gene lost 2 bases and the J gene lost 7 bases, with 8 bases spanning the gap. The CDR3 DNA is TGCAGTGCTAGACACGAGATTGAAGCTTTCTTT. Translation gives CSARHEIEAFF.

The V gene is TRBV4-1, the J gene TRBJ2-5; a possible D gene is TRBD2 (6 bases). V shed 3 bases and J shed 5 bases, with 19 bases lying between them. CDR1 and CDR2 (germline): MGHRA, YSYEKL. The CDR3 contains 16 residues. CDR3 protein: CASSQQPGLRYETQYF. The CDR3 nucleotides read TGCGCCAGCAGCCAGCAGCCGGGACTCCGGTACGAGACCCAGTACTTC.

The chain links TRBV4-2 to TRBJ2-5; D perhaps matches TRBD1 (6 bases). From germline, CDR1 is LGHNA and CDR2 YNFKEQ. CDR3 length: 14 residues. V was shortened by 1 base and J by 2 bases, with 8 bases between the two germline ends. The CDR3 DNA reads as TGTGCCAGCAGCCAAGCACAGGGACAAGAGACCCAGTACTTC. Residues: CASSQAQGQETQYF.

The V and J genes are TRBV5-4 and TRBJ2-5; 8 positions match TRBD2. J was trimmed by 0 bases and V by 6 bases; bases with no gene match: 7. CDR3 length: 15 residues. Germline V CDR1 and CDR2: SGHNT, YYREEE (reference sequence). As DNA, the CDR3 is TGTGCCAGCACACGGGGGGGGCGAAACCAAGAGACCCAGTACTTC. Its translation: CASTRGGRNQETQYF. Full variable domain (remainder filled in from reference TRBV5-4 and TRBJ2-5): ETGVTQSPTHLIKTRGQQVTLRCSSQSGHNTVSWYQQALGQGPQFIFQYYREEENGRGNFPPRFSGLQFPNYSSELNVNALELDDSALYLCASTRGGRNQETQYFGPGTRLLVL.